The 21 T cell receptor beta chains below all came from one sample that was sequenced in a study of siplizumab effects on memory and regulatory T cells. Sequencing used immunoSEQ multiplex PCR; TCRdb keeps in-frame clones, though not all of them. The repertoire has about 52,000 clones, around 97% of them found once; the top ten carry 0.5% to 0.7%. Sequencing input: naive CD4+ T cells sorted from blood. These TCRs come from a human donor in good health.

The chain combines TRBV5-1 with TRBJ1-3; D unclear. Trimming cost V 0 bases and J 4 bases, with 5 bases left between them. Per the germline V gene, CDR1 is SGHRS and CDR2 is YFSETQ. The CDR3 sequence is 13 residues long. CDR3 coding DNA: TGCGCCAGCAGCTTGGAGGGCGGAAACACCATATATTTT. Residues: CASSLEGGNTIYF.

CDR3 protein: CAWSGTRGGQYF. CDR3 coding DNA: TGTGCCTGGAGTGGAACACGAGGTGGGCAGTACTTC. The genes are TRBV30 and TRBJ2-7; D unresolved. The germline V and J ends were trimmed by 1 base and 9 bases, with 13 bases remaining between them. The CDR3 has 12 amino acids. Germline CDR1 GTSNPN, CDR2 SVGIG (reference sequence).

The sample holds one count of this clone. This chain joins TRBV7-8 and TRBJ2-1; TRBD1 might be the D (5 bases). The CDR3 runs 16 residues. Between the trimmed V and J ends, which lost 5 bases and 1 base, there was a span of 15 bases. CDR1 SGHVS and CDR2 FQNEAQ come from the germline V gene. The CDR3 sequence: CASSAKSQGSYNEQFF. The CDR3 DNA reads as TGTGCCAGCAGCGCAAAATCGCAGGGTTCCTACAATGAGCAGTTCTTC.

The V and J genes are TRBV11-3 and TRBJ2-3; unclear D gene. Trimming stripped 1 base from V and 2 bases from J, with 10 bases between. This CDR3 comprises 15 residues. Germline values: CDR1 SGHNT, CDR2 YENEEA. In DNA form, the CDR3 reads TGTGCCAGCAGCTTAGTTCCGGTTACCACAGATACGCAGTATTTT. It translates to CASSLVPVTTDTQYF.

The chain has TRBV5-6 and TRBJ2-3; D gene uncertain. The CDR3 is 16 amino acids. Germline V gene data show CDR1 as SGHDT and CDR2 as YYEEEE. Trimming left V 3 bases short and J 3 bases short, with 17 bases between. The CDR3 reads CASSYRSSAPTDTQYF. For the CDR3, the DNA is TGTGCCAGCAGCTACCGGTCATCCGCCCCTACAGATACGCAGTATTTT.

V is TRBV19 and J is TRBJ2-3; 7 nucleotides agree with TRBD2. With 3 bases clipped from V and 4 bases from J, the junction kept 10 bases outside the gene matches. Germline-derived CDR1 and CDR2 are LNHDA and SQIVND (reference sequence). The CDR3 is 16 residues long. In DNA form, the CDR3 reads TGTGCCAGTAGTATGGGAGGGGTTATCGTCTCAGATACGCAGTATTTT. Translated: CASSMGGVIVSDTQYF.

The rearrangement uses TRBV7-2 and TRBJ2-4, with no clear D. The CDR3 runs 13 residues. Germline assignment: CDR1 SGHTA and CDR2 FQGNSA. The germline V and J ends were trimmed by 10 bases and 2 bases, with 12 bases remaining between them. As DNA, the CDR3 is TGTGCCACCGCGATGGGGACCAAAAACATTCAGTACTTC. This translates into CATAMGTKNIQYF.

The chain is built from TRBV28 and TRBJ1-5; D may be TRBD1 (6 bases). Germline V gives CDR1 MDHEN, CDR2 SYDVKM. The V end lost 6 bases, the J end lost 5 bases, and 14 bases lay between the germline ends. The CDR3 is made up of 14 amino acids. The CDR3 DNA follows: TGTGCCAGCAGCCAAACAGGGAGGCATCAGCCCCAGCATTTT. Protein product: CASSQTGRHQPQHF.

The chain recombines TRBV30 with TRBJ1-5; the match to TRBD1 covers 10 bases. This CDR3 spans 15 amino acids. The V segment lost 0 bases and the J segment 10 bases; nucleotides outside the gene matches: 9. Germline V gene data show CDR1 as GTSNPN and CDR2 as SVGIG (reference sequence). CDR3 sequence (DNA): TGTGCCTGGAGTGTACCTTGGACAGGGGGAGATCCCCAGCATTTT. Translation: CAWSVPWTGGDPQHF.

V gene TRBV4-3 combines with J gene TRBJ2-1; no firm D call. The CDR3 runs to 15 residues. The V end lost 0 bases, the J end lost 5 bases, and 11 bases lay between the germline ends. Looked up from germline, CDR1 is LGHNA and CDR2 is YSLEER. The CDR3 DNA is TGCGCCAGCAGCCAAGATTCCTCGACCCACAATGAGCAGTTCTTC. This codes for CASSQDSSTHNEQFF.

In the case of this clone: This specimen includes other DNA sequences encoding the same CDR3. This chain links TRBV10-3 with TRBJ2-2; the D gene is possibly TRBD1 (6 bases). The CDR3 spans 14 residues. From germline, CDR1 is ENHRY and CDR2 SYGVKD. For the CDR3, the DNA is TGTGCTGCTCAGCAGGGATCAGGGGCCGGGGAGCTGTTTTTT. Residues: CAAQQGSGAGELFF.

The V and J genes are TRBV6-1 and TRBJ2-7; possible D gene TRBD2, 5 bases. Trimming shortened V by 4 bases and J by 4 bases, and 17 bases separated the two germline ends. Germline assignment: CDR1 MNHNS and CDR2 SASEGT. CDR3 length: 15 residues. The CDR3 loop is CASSAEAGRSYEQYF. The CDR3 bases are TGTGCCAGCAGTGCCGAGGCGGGTCGTTCTTACGAGCAGTACTTC.

This sequence joins TRBV7-2 and TRBJ2-1; the D is unclear. The CDR3 is 13 residues long. V lost 0 bases and J 7 bases, leaving 7 bases between the germline ends. Germline V gives CDR1 SGHTA, CDR2 FQGNSA. The CDR3 DNA is TGTGCCAGCAGCTTAGCGATCCGGAATGAGCAGTTCTTC. This encodes CASSLAIRNEQFF.

Notes on this clone: The junction differs from germline at one of its ends, possibly a read error. The CDR3, as DNA: TGTGCTAGCAGCTTAGAATTGCGGGAGGTTAAGGAGACCCAGTACTTC. Its protein product is CASSLELREVKETQYF. The chain couples TRBV7-7 to TRBJ2-5; 8 bases are a match to TRBD2. Germline CDR1 SSHAT, CDR2 FNYEAQ (reference sequence). The CDR3 length is 16 residues.

The rearrangement links TRBV4-2 to TRBJ2-2, with 15 bases fitting TRBD2. This CDR3 has 16 amino acids. Looked up from germline, CDR1 is LGHNA and CDR2 is YNFKEQ. V lost 4 bases and J lost 5; bases outside the gene matches: 2. The DNA for the CDR3 is TGTGCCAGCAGCCTTGGACTAGCGGGAGGGACCGGGGAGCTGTTTTTT. It translates to CASSLGLAGGTGELFF.

The rearrangement links TRBV6-7 to TRBJ2-4; D is undetermined. TRBV6-7 is reported as an ORF; its role is uncertain. CDR3 length: 16 residues. V shed 0 bases and J shed 1 base, with 10 bases lying between them. The CDR3 reads CASSYSRFLAKNIQYF. CDR3 sequence (DNA): TGTGCCAGCAGTTACTCTCGGTTTCTCGCCAAAAACATTCAGTACTTC.

This sequence joins TRBV4-1 and TRBJ2-4; 7 nucleotides agree with TRBD1. Trimming at V came to 4 bases and at J to 0 bases, leaving 12 bases not matched to a gene. Germline-derived CDR1 and CDR2 are MGHRA and YSYEKL. The CDR3 consists of 18 residues. CDR3 sequence: CASSPGQRERIAKNIQYF. The CDR3 DNA sequence: TGCGCCAGCAGCCCGGGACAGAGAGAGAGAATAGCCAAAAACATTCAGTACTTC.

V usage is TRBV11-3 and J usage is TRBJ2-1; TRBD1 matches at 7 bases. CDR1 SGHNT and CDR2 YENEEA come from the germline V gene. This CDR3 spans 15 amino acids. The J segment lost 4 bases and the V segment lost 0 bases, leaving 3 bases of the junction unmatched. This CDR3 reads CASSLEPGQYNEQFF. As DNA, the CDR3 is TGTGCCAGCAGCTTAGAGCCGGGACAGTACAATGAGCAGTTCTTC.

This sequence joins TRBV5-6 and TRBJ2-2, with 14 positions matching TRBD2. Trimming at V came to 1 base and at J to 5 bases, leaving 4 bases not matched to a gene. This CDR3 region has 17 residues. Germline values: CDR1 SGHDT, CDR2 YYEEEE. The DNA for the CDR3 is TGTGCCAGCAGCTTGCCTGGACTAGCGGGAGGTACCGGGGAGCTGTTTTTT. This translates into CASSLPGLAGGTGELFF.

V usage is TRBV28 and J usage is TRBJ2-7; D not certain. The germline V gene encodes CDR1 MDHEN and CDR2 SYDVKM. V was cut by 7 bases and J by 2 bases, with 18 bases left in between. There are 15 residues in the CDR3. CDR3: CASTPQSTWAYEQYF. As DNA, the CDR3 is TGTGCCAGCACCCCCCAGTCGACCTGGGCCTACGAGCAGTACTTC. Full variable domain (missing parts from reference TRBV28 and TRBJ2-7): DVKVTQSSRYLVKRTGEKVFLECVQDMDHENMFWYRQDPGLGLRLIYFSYDVKMKEKGDIPEGYSVSREKKERFSLILESASTNQTSMYLCASTPQSTWAYEQYFGPGTRLTVT.

V gene TRBV2 combines with J gene TRBJ1-5, with unresolved D. Trimming cost V 3 bases and J 1 base, with 7 bases left between them. The length of the CDR3 is 14 residues. Germline CDR1 is SNHLY and CDR2 is FYNNEI. The CDR3 DNA is TGTGCCAGCAGTGATCGGTGGAGCAATCAGCCCCAGCATTTT. It codes for CASSDRWSNQPQHF.